This record looks at one TCR beta chain sequence and its context. Its target is not known. These data are taken from a study of T-cell memory formation after mild COVID-19. Background on the study: Across donors, TCR clusters were largely donor specific. General study findings and limits: CD4+ clones that contracted lay mainly in CM and EM; CD8+ ones lay in EMRA. Some responding clones appeared in pre-infection memory, suggesting cross-reactive memory joined.

TCR alpha and TCR beta cDNA libraries carrying sample barcodes and UMIs came from 5'RACE with constant-segment primers. A single record per CDR3 protein comes from TCRdb applying MiXCR to the 5' RACE reads. This table holds about 440,000 distinct CDR3 sequences, approximately 20% found once. This CDR3 spans 12 amino acids. Germline V gives CDR1 LNHDA, CDR2 SQIVND (reference sequence). The V end lost 9 bases, the J end lost 2 bases, and 10 bases lay between the germline ends. Sequenced sample: PBMCs or a T cell subset sorted from them (not recorded which). The chain couples TRBV19 to TRBJ2-5, with D perhaps matching TRBD2 (5 bases). The clonotype was recovered from an adult woman who had mild COVID-19 (a few samples of this study predate the infection). Cell type and time point are not known. The CDR3 DNA sequence: TGTGCCAGCCGGGGTCCACAAGAGACCCAGTACTTC. Encoded protein: CASRGPQETQYF.